The 18 T cell receptor beta chains presented below share a single source sample, sequenced in a study of blood T cell repertoires in COVID-19. Method: immunoSEQ multiplex PCR; TCRdb's copy keeps in-frame clones and lacks some. The sample includes around 260,000 clones, approximately 87% of them seen just once. Sample: peripheral blood. All receptors derive from a man between 60 and 70 years old who had recovered from COVID-19.

This chain connects TRBV11-3 to TRBJ2-2; the match to TRBD1 covers 8 bases. Germline V gene data show CDR1 as SGHNT and CDR2 as YENEEA. Trimming took 5 bases from V and 4 from J; bases not matched to a gene: 6. This CDR3 spans 15 amino acids. The CDR3 sequence is CASSPRGRSTGELFF. CDR3 nucleotides: TGTGCCAGCAGCCCCAGGGGGCGCAGCACCGGGGAGCTGTTTTTT.

This rearrangement joins TRBV18 to TRBJ2-3; tentative D call: TRBD2 (6 bases). CDR1 and CDR2 (germline): KGHSH, LQKENI. V was clipped by 3 bases and J by 2 bases, with 12 bases between them. The CDR3 covers 15 residues. The CDR3 coding sequence is TGTGCCAGCTCACCTCGGGACTCCCCCACAGATACGCAGTATTTT. Encoded protein: CASSPRDSPTDTQYF.

V is TRBV25-1 and J is TRBJ2-3; 9 bases fit TRBD1. Germline values: CDR1 MGHDK, CDR2 SYGVNS. CDR3 length: 16 residues. Germline trimming cut 5 bases from V and 2 bases from J; bases unmatched to any gene: 8. DNA for the CDR3: TGTGCCAGCAGTCCACGAGGGACAGGGTTCACAGATACGCAGTATTTT. Amino acids: CASSPRGTGFTDTQYF.

This chain joins TRBV14 and TRBJ1-6, with no clear D. This CDR3 spans 14 amino acids. Trimming cost V 3 bases and J 11 bases, with 14 bases left between them. Germline V lookup: CDR1 SGHDN, CDR2 FVKESK. Written as DNA, the CDR3 is TGTGCCAGCAGCCACCGGGTCCAAGAGGCACCCCTCCACTTT. Protein sequence: CASSHRVQEAPLHF.

J is TRBJ2-2 and V is TRBV5-1; 8 bases line up with TRBD2. With V trimmed by 4 bases and J by 7 bases, 9 bases remained unmatched. Germline-derived CDR1 and CDR2 are SGHRS and YFSETQ. This CDR3 spans 15 amino acids. The CDR3: CASSRGTSPIGELFF. The DNA for the CDR3 is TGCGCCAGCAGCCGAGGGACTAGTCCCATCGGGGAGCTGTTTTTT. Full variable domain (outside the CDR3, taken from reference TRBV5-1 and TRBJ2-2): KAGVTQTPRYLIKTRGQQVTLSCSPISGHRSVSWYQQTPGQGLQFLFEYFSETQRNKGNFPGRFSGRQFSNSRSEMNVSTLELGDSALYLCASSRGTSPIGELFFGEGSRLTVL.

This clone came up a few times. The V gene is TRBV2, the J gene TRBJ2-2, with D possibly matching TRBD2 (5 bases). V shed 3 bases and J shed 7 bases, with 12 bases lying between them. CDR3 length: 14 residues. Germline V gene lookup returns CDR1 SNHLY and CDR2 FYNNEI. The CDR3 DNA reads TGTGCCAGCAGTGAGATCACCGCGGGCGGGGAGCTGTTTTTT. Amino acids: CASSEITAGGELFF.

The chain joins TRBV9 to TRBJ2-3; TRBD2 matches 10 bases. CDR1 is SGDLS and CDR2 is YYNGEE in the germline V gene. CDR3 size: 16 residues. V was clipped by 3 bases and J by 1 base; unmatched bases: 5. The CDR3 here is CASSALAGVRTDTQYF. In DNA form, the CDR3 reads TGTGCCAGCAGCGCCCTAGCGGGGGTGCGCACAGATACGCAGTATTTT.

V gene TRBV11-2 combines with J gene TRBJ2-1, with 9 nucleotides matching TRBD1. CDR3 size: 15 residues. The germline V gene encodes CDR1 SGHAT and CDR2 FQNNGV. V trimming: 5 bases; J trimming: 6 bases; junction bases outside the gene matches: 8. The CDR3 DNA is TGTGCCAGCAGCCGGGCCGGGACAGGGACCAATGAGCAGTTCTTC. Amino acid sequence: CASSRAGTGTNEQFF.

The chain joins TRBV6-1 to TRBJ2-7; perhaps TRBD2 as D (5 bases). The CDR3 is 17 amino acids. V was clipped by 4 bases and J by 2 bases, with 21 bases between them. The V gene's germline CDR1 is MNHNS and CDR2 SASEGT. CDR3 sequence reads: CASSALPPAAVPYEQYF. In DNA form, the CDR3 reads TGTGCCAGCAGTGCCTTGCCGCCAGCGGCAGTGCCCTACGAGCAGTACTTC.

The chain links TRBV6-4 to TRBJ1-1; D ambiguous. The V end lost 5 bases, the J end lost 2 bases, and 9 bases lay between the germline ends. CDR1 is MRHNA and CDR2 is SNTAGT in the germline V gene. The CDR3 consists of 13 residues. The CDR3 spells CASSLEANTEAFF. The CDR3 DNA sequence: TGTGCCAGCAGTTTGGAGGCTAACACTGAAGCTTTCTTT.

This chain connects TRBV27 to TRBJ2-7, with 7 positions matching TRBD2. The CDR3 runs 16 residues. The germline V gene encodes CDR1 MNHEY and CDR2 SMNVEV (reference sequence). Trimming removed 2 bases from V and 1 base from J; junction bases left unmatched: 8. The CDR3 sequence: CASSLVGGSWSYEQYF. CDR3 coding DNA: TGTGCCAGCAGTTTAGTGGGCGGGAGTTGGTCCTACGAGCAGTACTTC.

The chain joins TRBV7-8 to TRBJ2-2; 10 bases map to TRBD1. The CDR3 is made up of 13 amino acids. Per the germline V gene, CDR1 is SGHVS and CDR2 is FQNEAQ. After removal of 4 bases from V and 13 bases from J, the junction contained 6 bases not matched to a gene. DNA of the CDR3: TGTGCCAGCAGCTCGGACAGGGGGGAAAGGCTGTTTTTT. This encodes CASSSDRGERLFF.

V and J are TRBV27 and TRBJ2-1; 8 positions agree with TRBD2. Looked up from germline, CDR1 is MNHEY and CDR2 is SMNVEV (reference sequence). With 5 bases clipped from V and 7 bases from J, the junction kept 4 bases outside the gene matches. CDR3 length equals 13 residues. The CDR3 here is CASSLRLANEQFF. CDR3 in DNA: TGTGCCAGCAGTCTCAGACTAGCGAATGAGCAGTTCTTC.

The rearrangement uses TRBV7-9 and TRBJ1-2, with 8 bases aligning to TRBD1. V was clipped by 1 base and J by 8 bases; unmatched bases: 12. The CDR3 is 16 amino acids. Germline assignment: CDR1 SEHNR and CDR2 FQNEAQ (reference sequence). The CDR3 region has the DNA TGTGCCAGCAGCTTAGGAGGGGCAGGGGGCTTGGAAGGCTACACCTTC. This gives the protein CASSLGGAGGLEGYTF.

This clone has a handful of counts. J is TRBJ2-5 and V is TRBV5-1; D is possibly TRBD1 (6 bases). The CDR3 length is 15 residues. CDR1 and CDR2 from the germline V gene are SGHRS and YFSETQ. The germline V and J ends were trimmed by 6 bases and 2 bases, with 17 bases remaining between them. The CDR3 nucleotides are TGCGCCAGCAACGAAGGACAGTTAGGTCAAGAGACCCAGTACTTC. As protein: CASNEGQLGQETQYF.

The rearrangement links TRBV5-4 to TRBJ2-3; TRBD2 might be the D (7 bases). V was pared by 0 bases and J by 5 bases, with 16 bases between. The germline V gene has CDR1 SGHNT and CDR2 YYREEE (reference sequence). The CDR3 loop spans 16 amino acids. CDR3: CASSLGGGRGGDTQYF. The CDR3 coding sequence is TGTGCCAGCAGCTTGGGGGGGGGCAGAGGTGGAGATACGCAGTATTTT.

V usage is TRBV7-2 and J usage is TRBJ1-6, with 8 bases lining up with TRBD1. Germline trimming cut 8 bases from V and 6 bases from J; bases unmatched to any gene: 9. This CDR3 is built from 15 residues. The germline V gene encodes CDR1 SGHTA and CDR2 FQGNSA. CDR3 in DNA: TGTGCCAGCGGATCGACAGGGGTCGTTAATTCACCCCTCCACTTT. Its translation is CASGSTGVVNSPLHF. Supplemented by reference TRBV7-2 and TRBJ1-6, the full variable domain reads GAGVSQSPSNKVTEKGKDVELRCDPISGHTALYWYRQSLGQGLEFLIYFQGNSAPDKSGLPSDRFSAERTGGSVSTLTIQRTQQEDSAVYLCASGSTGVVNSPLHFGNGTRLTVT.

The chain recombines TRBV5-5 with TRBJ2-1; 10 nucleotides align to TRBD1. CDR1 and CDR2 from the germline V gene are SGHKS and YYEKEE (reference sequence). J lost 8 bases, V lost 4 bases, and 9 bases had no gene match. The CDR3 runs 15 residues. CDR3 amino acids: CASSPYDRGRDEQFF. CDR3 in DNA: TGTGCCAGCAGCCCCTATGACAGGGGGCGGGATGAGCAGTTCTTC.